This T cell receptor beta chain stems from a study of blood T cell repertoires in COVID-19. Study-wide background: From the United States, Italy and Spain came samples of acute and convalescent COVID-19. T cells, B-cell-depleted T cells, or PBMCs provided the cDNA or gDNA that served as material.

Authors' analysis steps: How many nucleated cells were present was estimated from reference gene primer amplification. Sequenced by immunoSEQ multiplex PCR; TCRdb stores in-frame clones only, minus some. V and J calls and clone size follow that table, whereas D and trimming were derived from the DNA. The sample includes roughly 210,000 clones, around 80% seen only once; the top ten take roughly 10%. A Seattle source enrolled patients during active infection and followed them longitudinally. CDR3 length: 15 amino acids. CDR1 LGHNA and CDR2 YSLEER come from the germline V gene. Trimming took off 1 base at V and 5 bases at J, with 9 bases between the two ends.

The material sequenced was peripheral blood. The V call is TRBV4-3, the J call TRBJ1-6; a possible D gene is TRBD1 (6 bases). This TCR derives from a woman over 75 with COVID-19, enrolled during active disease. The CDR3, as DNA: TGCGCCAGCAGCCAAGGACAGGTTAATAATTCACCCCTCCACTTT. Amino acid sequence: CASSQGQVNNSPLHF.